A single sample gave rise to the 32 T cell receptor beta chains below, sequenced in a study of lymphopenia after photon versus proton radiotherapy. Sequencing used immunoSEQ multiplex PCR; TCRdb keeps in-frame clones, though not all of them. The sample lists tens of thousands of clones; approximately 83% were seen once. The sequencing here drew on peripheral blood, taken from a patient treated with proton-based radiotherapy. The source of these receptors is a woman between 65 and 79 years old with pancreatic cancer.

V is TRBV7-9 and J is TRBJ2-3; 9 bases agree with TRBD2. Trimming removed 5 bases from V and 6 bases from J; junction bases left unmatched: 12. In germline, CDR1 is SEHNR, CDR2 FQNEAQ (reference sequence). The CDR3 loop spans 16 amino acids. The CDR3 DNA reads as TGTGCCAGCAGCCGCACTCAACTAGCGGGTTTGGATACGCAGTATTTT. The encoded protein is CASSRTQLAGLDTQYF. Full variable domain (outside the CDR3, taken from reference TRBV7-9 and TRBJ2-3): DTGVSQNPRHKITKRGQNVTFRCDPISEHNRLYWYRQTLGQGPEFLTYFQNEAQLEKSRLLSDRFSAERPKGSFSTLEIQRTEQGDSAMYLCASSRTQLAGLDTQYFGPGTRLTVL.

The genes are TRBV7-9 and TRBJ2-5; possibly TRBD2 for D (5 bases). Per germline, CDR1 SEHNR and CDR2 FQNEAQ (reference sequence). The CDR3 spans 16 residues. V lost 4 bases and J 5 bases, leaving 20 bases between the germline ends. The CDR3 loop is CASSSVRAGGGETQYF. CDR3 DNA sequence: TGTGCCAGCAGCTCCGTTAGGGCCGGAGGCGGGGAGACCCAGTACTTC. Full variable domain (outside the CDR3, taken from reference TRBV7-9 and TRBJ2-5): DTGVSQNPRHKITKRGQNVTFRCDPISEHNRLYWYRQTLGQGPEFLTYFQNEAQLEKSRLLSDRFSAERPKGSFSTLEIQRTEQGDSAMYLCASSSVRAGGGETQYFGPGTRLLVL.

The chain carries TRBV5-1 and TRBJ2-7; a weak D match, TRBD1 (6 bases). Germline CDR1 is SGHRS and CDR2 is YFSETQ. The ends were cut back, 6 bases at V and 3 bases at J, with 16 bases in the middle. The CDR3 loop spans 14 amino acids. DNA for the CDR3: TGCGCCAGCAACAGGGATAGGGCCGACTACGAGCAGTACTTC. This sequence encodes CASNRDRADYEQYF.

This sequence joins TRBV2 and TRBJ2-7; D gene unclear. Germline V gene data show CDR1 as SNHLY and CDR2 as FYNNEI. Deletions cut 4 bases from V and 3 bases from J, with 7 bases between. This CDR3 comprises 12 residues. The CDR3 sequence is CASSGQSYEQYF. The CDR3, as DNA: TGTGCCAGCAGTGGACAAAGCTACGAGCAGTACTTC.

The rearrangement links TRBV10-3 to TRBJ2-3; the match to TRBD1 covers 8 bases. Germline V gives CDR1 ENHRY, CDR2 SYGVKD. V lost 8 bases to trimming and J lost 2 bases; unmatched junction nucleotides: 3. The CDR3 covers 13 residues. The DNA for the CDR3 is TGTGCCATCCGGGACAGGACCACAGATACGCAGTATTTT. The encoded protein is CAIRDRTTDTQYF.

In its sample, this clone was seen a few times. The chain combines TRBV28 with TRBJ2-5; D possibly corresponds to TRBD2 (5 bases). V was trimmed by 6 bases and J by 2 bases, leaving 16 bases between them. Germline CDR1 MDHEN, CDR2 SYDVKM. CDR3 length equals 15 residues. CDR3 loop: CASRPEEPGQETQYF. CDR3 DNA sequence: TGTGCCAGCAGACCGGAGGAGCCCGGGCAAGAGACCCAGTACTTC.

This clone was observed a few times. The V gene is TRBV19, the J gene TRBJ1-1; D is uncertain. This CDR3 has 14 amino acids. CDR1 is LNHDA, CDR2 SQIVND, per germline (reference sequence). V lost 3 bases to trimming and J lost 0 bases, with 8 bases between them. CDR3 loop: CASSMGNMNTEAFF. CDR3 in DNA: TGTGCCAGTAGTATGGGGAATATGAACACTGAAGCTTTCTTT.

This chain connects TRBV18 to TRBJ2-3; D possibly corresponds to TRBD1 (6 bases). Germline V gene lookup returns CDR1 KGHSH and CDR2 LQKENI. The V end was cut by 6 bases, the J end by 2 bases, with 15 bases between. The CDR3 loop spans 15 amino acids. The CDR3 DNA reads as TGTGCCAGCTCGCTCTCTGCAGGGGACACAGATACGCAGTATTTT. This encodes CASSLSAGDTDTQYF.

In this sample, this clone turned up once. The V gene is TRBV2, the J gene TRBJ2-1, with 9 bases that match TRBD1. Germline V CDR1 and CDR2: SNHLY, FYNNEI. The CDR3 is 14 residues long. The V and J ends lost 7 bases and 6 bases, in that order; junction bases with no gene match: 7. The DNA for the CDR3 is TGTGCCAGCAAACCGGGACAGGGCTCCAATGAGCAGTTCTTC. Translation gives CASKPGQGSNEQFF.

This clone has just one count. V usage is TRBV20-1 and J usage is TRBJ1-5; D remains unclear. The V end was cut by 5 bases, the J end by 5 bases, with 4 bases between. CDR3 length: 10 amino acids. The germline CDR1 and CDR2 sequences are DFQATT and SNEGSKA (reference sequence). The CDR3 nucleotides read TGCAGTGCTGGCTATCAGCCCCAGCATTTT. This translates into CSAGYQPQHF.

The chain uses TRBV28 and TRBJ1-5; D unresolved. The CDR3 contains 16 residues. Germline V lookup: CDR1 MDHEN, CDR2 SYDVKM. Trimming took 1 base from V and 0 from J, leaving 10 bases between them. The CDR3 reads CASSLSGMGSNQPQHF. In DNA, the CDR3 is TGTGCCAGCAGTTTATCGGGGATGGGTAGCAATCAGCCCCAGCATTTT. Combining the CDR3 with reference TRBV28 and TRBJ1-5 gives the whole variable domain DVKVTQSSRYLVKRTGEKVFLECVQDMDHENMFWYRQDPGLGLRLIYFSYDVKMKEKGDIPEGYSVSREKKERFSLILESASTNQTSMYLCASSLSGMGSNQPQHFGDGTRLSIL.

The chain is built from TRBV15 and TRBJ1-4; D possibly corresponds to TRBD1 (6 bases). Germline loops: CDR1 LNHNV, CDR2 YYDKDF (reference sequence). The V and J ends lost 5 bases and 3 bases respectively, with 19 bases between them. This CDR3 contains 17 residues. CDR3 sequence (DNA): TGTGCCACCAGCCGTTCCCCCATGGGGGCAGCTAATGAAAAACTGTTTTTT. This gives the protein CATSRSPMGAANEKLFF.

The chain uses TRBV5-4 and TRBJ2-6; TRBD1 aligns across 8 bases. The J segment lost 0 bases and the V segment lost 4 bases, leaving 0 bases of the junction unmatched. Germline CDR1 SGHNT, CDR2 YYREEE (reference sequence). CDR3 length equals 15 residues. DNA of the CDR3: TGTGCCAGCAGCACAGGGGGCTCTGGGGCCAACGTCCTGACTTTC. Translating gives CASSTGGSGANVLTF.

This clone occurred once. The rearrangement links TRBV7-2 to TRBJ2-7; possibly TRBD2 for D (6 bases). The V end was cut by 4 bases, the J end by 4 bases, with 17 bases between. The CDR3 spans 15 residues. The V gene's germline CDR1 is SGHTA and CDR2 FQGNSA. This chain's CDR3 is CASSYRDSASYEQYF. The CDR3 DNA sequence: TGTGCCAGCAGCTACCGGGACTCGGCGTCATACGAGCAGTACTTC.

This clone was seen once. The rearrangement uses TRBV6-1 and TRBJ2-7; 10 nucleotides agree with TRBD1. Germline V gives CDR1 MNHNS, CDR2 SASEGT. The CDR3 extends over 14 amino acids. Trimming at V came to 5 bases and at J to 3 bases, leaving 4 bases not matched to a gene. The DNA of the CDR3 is TGTGCCAGCAGTCCAAGGACAGGGGGCTACGAGCAGTACTTC. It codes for CASSPRTGGYEQYF.

DNA for the CDR3: TGTGCCAGCAGCCGTGGCGGTTTGACAGGCCTAAATGAGCAGTTCTTC. Translating gives CASSRGGLTGLNEQFF. V usage is TRBV5-4 and J usage is TRBJ2-1, with TRBD1 as a possible D gene (6 bases). The length of the CDR3 is 16 residues. The ends were cut back, 4 bases at V and 7 bases at J, with 21 bases in the middle. Germline CDR1 and CDR2: SGHNT and YYREEE (reference sequence).

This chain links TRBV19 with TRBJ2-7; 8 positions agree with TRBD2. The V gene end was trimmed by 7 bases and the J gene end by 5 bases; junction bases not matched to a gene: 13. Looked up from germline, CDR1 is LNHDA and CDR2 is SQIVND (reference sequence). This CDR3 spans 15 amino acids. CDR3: CASTSDGTSSDEQYF. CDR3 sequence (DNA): TGTGCCAGTACCTCGGACGGGACTAGTTCGGACGAGCAGTACTTC.

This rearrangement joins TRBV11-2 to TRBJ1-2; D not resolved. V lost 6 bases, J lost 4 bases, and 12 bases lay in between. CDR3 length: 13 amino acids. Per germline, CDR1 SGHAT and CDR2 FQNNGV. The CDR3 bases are TGTGCCAGCAGACCCGGAGAAGTCTATGGCTACACCTTC. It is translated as CASRPGEVYGYTF.

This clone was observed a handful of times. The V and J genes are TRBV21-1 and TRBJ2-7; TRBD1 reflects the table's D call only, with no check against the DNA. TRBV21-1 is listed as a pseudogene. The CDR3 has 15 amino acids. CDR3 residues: CASSKVGRTSYEQYF. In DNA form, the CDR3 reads TGTGCCAGCAGCAAAGTGGGGCGGACATCTTACGAGCAGTACTTC.

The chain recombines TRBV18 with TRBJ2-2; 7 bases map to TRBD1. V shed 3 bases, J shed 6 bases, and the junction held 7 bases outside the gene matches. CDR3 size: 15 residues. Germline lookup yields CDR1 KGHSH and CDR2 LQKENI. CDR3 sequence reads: CASSPQQQGAGELFF. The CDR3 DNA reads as TGTGCCAGCTCACCTCAACAGCAGGGGGCCGGGGAGCTGTTTTTT.

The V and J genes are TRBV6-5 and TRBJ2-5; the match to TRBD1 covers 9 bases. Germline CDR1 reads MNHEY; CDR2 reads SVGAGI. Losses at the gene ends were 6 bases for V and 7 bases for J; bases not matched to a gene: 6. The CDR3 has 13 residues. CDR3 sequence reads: CASRPPGQGTQYF. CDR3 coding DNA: TGTGCCAGCAGACCTCCGGGACAGGGGACCCAGTACTTC.

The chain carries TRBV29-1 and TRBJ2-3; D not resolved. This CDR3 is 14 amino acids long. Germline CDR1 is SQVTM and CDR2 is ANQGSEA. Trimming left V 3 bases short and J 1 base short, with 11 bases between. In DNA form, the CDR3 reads TGCAGCGTTGACAACCTTATGGGCACAGATACGCAGTATTTT. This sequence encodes CSVDNLMGTDTQYF.

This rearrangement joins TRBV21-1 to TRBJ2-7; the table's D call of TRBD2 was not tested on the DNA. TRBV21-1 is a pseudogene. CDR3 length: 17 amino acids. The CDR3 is CASSKDLKLADEYEQYF. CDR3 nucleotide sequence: TGTGCCAGCAGCAAAGACTTAAAACTAGCGGATGAATACGAGCAGTACTTC.

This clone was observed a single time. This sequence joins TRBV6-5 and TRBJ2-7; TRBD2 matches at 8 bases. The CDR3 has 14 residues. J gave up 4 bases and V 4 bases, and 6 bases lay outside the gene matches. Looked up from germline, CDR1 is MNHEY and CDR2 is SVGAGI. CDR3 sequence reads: CASSSLAGIYEQYF. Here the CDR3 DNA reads TGTGCCAGCAGTTCTTTAGCGGGGATTTACGAGCAGTACTTC.

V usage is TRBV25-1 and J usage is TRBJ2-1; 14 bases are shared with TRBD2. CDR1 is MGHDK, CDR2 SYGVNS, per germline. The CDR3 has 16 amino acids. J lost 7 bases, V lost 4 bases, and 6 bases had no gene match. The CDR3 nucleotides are TGTGCCAGCAGTGGACTAGCGGGAGGGCCAGGGAATGAGCAGTTCTTC. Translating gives CASSGLAGGPGNEQFF.

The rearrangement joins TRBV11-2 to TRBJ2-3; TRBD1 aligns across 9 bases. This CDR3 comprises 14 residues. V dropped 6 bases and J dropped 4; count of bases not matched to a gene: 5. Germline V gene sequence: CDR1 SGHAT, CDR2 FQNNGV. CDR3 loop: CASSWDRAADTQYF. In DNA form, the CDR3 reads TGTGCCAGCAGTTGGGACAGGGCGGCAGATACGCAGTATTTT.

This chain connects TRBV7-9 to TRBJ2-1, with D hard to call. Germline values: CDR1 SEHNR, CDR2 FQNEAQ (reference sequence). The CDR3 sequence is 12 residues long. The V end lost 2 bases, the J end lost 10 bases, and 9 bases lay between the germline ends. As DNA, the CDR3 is TGTGCCAGCAGCTTATCCGGGTACGAGCAGTTCTTC. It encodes CASSLSGYEQFF.

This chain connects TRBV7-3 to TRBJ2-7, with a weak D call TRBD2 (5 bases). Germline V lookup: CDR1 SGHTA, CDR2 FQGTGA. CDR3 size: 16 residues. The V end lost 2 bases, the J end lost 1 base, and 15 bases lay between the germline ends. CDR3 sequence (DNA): TGTGCCAGCAGCTTAGGGGTGGAACGGACTTCCTACGAGCAGTACTTC. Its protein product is CASSLGVERTSYEQYF.

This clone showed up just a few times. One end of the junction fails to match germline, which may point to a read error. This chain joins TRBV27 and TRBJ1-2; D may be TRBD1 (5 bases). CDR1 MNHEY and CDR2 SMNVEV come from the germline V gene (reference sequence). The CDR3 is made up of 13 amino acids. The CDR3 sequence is CASSSAVESTGVF. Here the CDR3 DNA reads TGTGCCAGCAGTTCGGCCGTCGAGAGCACAGGAGTCTTC.

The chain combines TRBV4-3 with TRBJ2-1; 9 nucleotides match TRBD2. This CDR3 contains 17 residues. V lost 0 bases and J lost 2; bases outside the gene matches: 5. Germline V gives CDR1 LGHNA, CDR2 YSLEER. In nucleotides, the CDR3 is TGCGCCAGCAGCCAAGAGCCGACTAGCGGCCCCTACAATGAGCAGTTCTTC. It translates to CASSQEPTSGPYNEQFF.

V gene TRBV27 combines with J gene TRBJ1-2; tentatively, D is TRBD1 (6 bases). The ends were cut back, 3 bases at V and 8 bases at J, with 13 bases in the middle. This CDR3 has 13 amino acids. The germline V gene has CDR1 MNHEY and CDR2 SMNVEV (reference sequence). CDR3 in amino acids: CASSFGQLAGYTF. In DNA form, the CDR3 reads TGTGCCAGCAGTTTCGGACAGCTAGCGGGCTACACCTTC.

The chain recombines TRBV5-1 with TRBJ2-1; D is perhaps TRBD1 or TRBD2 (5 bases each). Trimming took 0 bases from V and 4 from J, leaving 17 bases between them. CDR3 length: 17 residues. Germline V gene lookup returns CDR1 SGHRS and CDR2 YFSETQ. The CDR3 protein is CASSLAHGAPGYNEQFF. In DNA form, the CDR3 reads TGCGCCAGCAGCTTGGCCCACGGGGCCCCTGGTTACAATGAGCAGTTCTTC.